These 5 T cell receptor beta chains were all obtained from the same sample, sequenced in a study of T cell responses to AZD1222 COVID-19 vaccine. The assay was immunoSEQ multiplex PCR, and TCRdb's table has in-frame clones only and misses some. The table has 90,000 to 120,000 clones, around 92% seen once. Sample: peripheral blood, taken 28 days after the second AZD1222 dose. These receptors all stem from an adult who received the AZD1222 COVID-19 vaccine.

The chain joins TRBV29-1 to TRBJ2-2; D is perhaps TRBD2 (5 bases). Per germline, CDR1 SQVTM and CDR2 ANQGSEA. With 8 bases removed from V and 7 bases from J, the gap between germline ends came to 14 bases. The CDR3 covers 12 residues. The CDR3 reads CSTAQGGGELFF. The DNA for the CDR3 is TGCAGCACCGCACAAGGAGGCGGGGAGCTGTTTTTT.

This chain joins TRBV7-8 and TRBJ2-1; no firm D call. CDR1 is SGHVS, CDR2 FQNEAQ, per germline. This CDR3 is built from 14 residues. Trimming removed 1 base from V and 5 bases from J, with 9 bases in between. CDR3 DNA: TGTGCCAGCAGCTTAGTTGGCAGGCACAATGAGCAGTTCTTC. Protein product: CASSLVGRHNEQFF.

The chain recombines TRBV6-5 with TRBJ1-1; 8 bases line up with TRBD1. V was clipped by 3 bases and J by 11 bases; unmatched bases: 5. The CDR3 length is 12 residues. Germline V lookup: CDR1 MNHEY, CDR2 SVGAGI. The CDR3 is CASSYGQGMAFF. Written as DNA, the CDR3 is TGTGCCAGCAGTTATGGACAGGGTATGGCTTTCTTT.

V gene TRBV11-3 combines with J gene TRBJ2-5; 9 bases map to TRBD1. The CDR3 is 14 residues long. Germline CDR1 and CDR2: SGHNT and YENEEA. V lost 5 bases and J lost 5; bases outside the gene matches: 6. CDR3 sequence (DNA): TGTGCCAGCAGCAAACAGGGGGCAGACGAGACCCAGTACTTC. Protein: CASSKQGADETQYF.

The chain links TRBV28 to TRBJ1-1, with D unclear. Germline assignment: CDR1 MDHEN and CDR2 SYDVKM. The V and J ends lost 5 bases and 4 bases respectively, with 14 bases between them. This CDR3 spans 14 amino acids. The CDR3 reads CASSGFDIGTEAFF. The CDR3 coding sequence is TGTGCCAGCAGTGGCTTTGATATCGGCACTGAAGCTTTCTTT.